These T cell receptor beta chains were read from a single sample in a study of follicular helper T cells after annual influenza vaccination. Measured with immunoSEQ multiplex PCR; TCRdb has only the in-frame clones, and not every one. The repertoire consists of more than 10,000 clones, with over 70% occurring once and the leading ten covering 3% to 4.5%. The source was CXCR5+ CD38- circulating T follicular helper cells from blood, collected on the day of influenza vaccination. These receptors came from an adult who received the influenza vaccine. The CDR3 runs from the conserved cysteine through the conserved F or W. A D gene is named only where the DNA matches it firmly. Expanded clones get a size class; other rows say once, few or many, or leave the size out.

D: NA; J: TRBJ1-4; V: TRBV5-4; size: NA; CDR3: CASSLRGYNEKLFF; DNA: TGTGCCAGCAGCTTGCGGGGGTATAATGAAAAACTGTTTTTT
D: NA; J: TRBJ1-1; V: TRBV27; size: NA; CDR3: CASSSDLQDLNTEAFF; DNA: TGTGCCAGCAGTTCCGATTTACAAGATTTGAACACTGAAGCTTTCTTT
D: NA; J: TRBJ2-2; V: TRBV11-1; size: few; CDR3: CASSVQNTGELFF; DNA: TGTGCCAGCAGCGTACAGAACACCGGGGAGCTGTTTTTT
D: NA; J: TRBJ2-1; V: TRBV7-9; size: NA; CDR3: CASKVTAGNEQFF; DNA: TGTGCCAGCAAAGTGACTGCGGGCAATGAGCAGTTCTTC
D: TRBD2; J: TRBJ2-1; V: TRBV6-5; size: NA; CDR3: CASSRGLVVSNEQFF; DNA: TGTGCCAGCAGCCGCGGACTAGTTGTGAGTAATGAGCAGTTCTTC
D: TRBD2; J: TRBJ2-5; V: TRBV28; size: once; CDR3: CASSLAKRTSGKETQYF; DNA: TGTGCCAGCAGTTTGGCAAAAAGGACTAGCGGGAAAGAGACCCAGTACTTC
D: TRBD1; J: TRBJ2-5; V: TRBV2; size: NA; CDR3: CASGRGLGETQYF; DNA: TGTGCCAGCGGCAGGGGGCTCGGGGAGACCCAGTACTTC
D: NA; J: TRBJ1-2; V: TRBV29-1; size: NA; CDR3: CSVDAWDGYTF; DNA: TGCAGCGTTGATGCGTGGGACGGCTACACCTTC
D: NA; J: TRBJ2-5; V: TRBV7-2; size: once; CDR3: CASSSAGVRETQYF; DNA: TGTGCCAGCAGCTCGGCAGGTGTAAGAGAGACCCAGTACTTC
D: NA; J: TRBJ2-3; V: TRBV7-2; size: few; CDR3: CATTPDTDTQYF; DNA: TGTGCCACCACACCCGACACAGATACGCAGTATTTT